The text below deals with one T cell receptor (beta chain). The antigen it recognizes is unknown. Per-nucleotide qualities are absent, and no much larger clonotype sits a single base away. In Seattle, one collaborating source enrolled patients while the infection was active and tracked those patients longitudinally over the course of disease. Collaborating institutions collected whole blood in K2EDTA tubes following their own protocols. For TCRbeta analysis, collaborators shipped samples as frozen whole blood, isolated PBMCs, or DNA extracted from either of those sample types. This sample stems from a study of blood T cell repertoires in COVID-19 (dated by TCRdb to the early 2020s). For the wider study: The collaborator samples originated in the United States, Italy and Spain and spanned the acute and convalescent phases of COVID-19. The prospective study material was composed of cDNA or gDNA derived from T cells, B-cell-depleted T cells, or PBMCs. Subjects who had been exposed to COVID-19, were actively infected with it, or had recovered from it provided the deeply sampled blood TCRbeta repertoires that made up the dataset. A freely available public database, intended as a resource for researchers studying the immune response to SARS-CoV-2, is where the repertoires were released. Samples were obtained from the ongoing ImmuneRACE study (first 160 participants) and from 1,254 subjects provided by 6 global collaborators. A de-identified subject ID, COVID-19 status, age in years and sex were almost always included in the sample metadata. Where available, HLA class I and class II types were taken from metadata supplied by the sample provider and were not determined by assay-based typing. Here is what the overall study found, with its caveats: Clinical and demographic metadata were provided uncurated, with the amount varying by source and participant.

V is clipped by 6 bases and J by 5 bases, and the sequence between their germline boundaries is 10 bases long. From the cysteine through the phenylalanine, the CDR3 covers 12 amino acids. Only the CDR3 portion is preserved as DNA: 36 bases, with reading frame beginning at the first base. TCRbeta CDR3 regions were amplified from genomic DNA using the immunoSEQ Assay, a bias-controlled multiplex PCR. On the study's bioinformatics: The number of nucleated cells in each sample was estimated by amplification of reference gene primers within the assay. Sequence reads were collapsed and filtered to measure the absolute abundance of every unique TCRbeta CDR3 rearrangement. For each sample, productive Simpson clonality was calculated by taking the square root of Simpson's diversity index across productive rearrangements. Imported from immuneACCESS, the table was reduced by TCRdb to in-frame sequences with V and J called. These copies leave out some clones; in studies compared against another copy, an unresolved V gene accounts for under half, and the cause of the remainder is not known. Clone size and the V and J calls come from that table; the DNA yielded D and trimming. The sample table contains some 190,000 clones; only one count was recorded for roughly 84% of them. The ten largest make up 6.9% of the sample.

The sequenced sample consisted of peripheral blood. The source is an elderly man with COVID-19, enrolled during active disease. This chain is built from TRBV12-3 or TRBV12-4 and TRBJ1-1; no D gene can be assigned with confidence. The DNA is TGTGCCAGCAGCCAGGTTAGGACTGAAGCTTTCTTT. Translated, this is CASSQVRTEAFF.